This record covers a single TCR beta chain. This study enrolled people aged about 18 to 100 from about two dozen US geographic areas. Assignment of participants to cohorts was predicated upon participant-reported clinical history. This sample is part of a study of blood T cell repertoires in COVID-19. Assay: immunoSEQ multiplex PCR; the TCRdb copy retains only in-frame clones and omits some. The table has 150,000 to 200,000 clones, roughly 90% seen once. V was shortened by 9 bases and J by 7 bases, with 20 bases between the two germline ends. Germline V gene data show CDR1 as SGHRS and CDR2 as YFSETQ. CDR3 length: 14 residues.

The sample consisted of PBMCs or T cells enriched from blood (not recorded which). The TCR comes from a woman in her 50s who had recovered from COVID-19. The chain employs TRBV5-1 and TRBJ2-1, with a tentative D call TRBD2 (6 bases). CDR3 in amino acids: CATSRDSGGNEQFF. In DNA form, the CDR3 reads TGCGCCACTTCCCGCGACAGTGGGGGGAATGAGCAGTTCTTC.